This is a list of T cell receptor beta chains from one sample in a study of blood T cell repertoires in COVID-19. The method was immunoSEQ multiplex PCR; TCRdb's version includes in-frame clones alone and lacks a portion of them. Among 34,000 or so clones listed, 80% to 90% were seen once. Sequenced material: peripheral blood. These receptor sequences come from a man between 60 and 75 years old with active COVID-19. CDR3s include the opening cysteine and the closing phenylalanine or tryptophan. Each record gives: D gene, clone size, J gene, V gene, CDR3 length, CDR3 DNA, CDR3 protein. A D gene is named only where the DNA matches it firmly. Rows may omit the clone size; those that give it use once, few, many or a size class.

>NA|NA|TRBJ2-5|TRBV1|15
TGCACCAGCAGCCAAGATCTGACTGGCCAAGAGACCCAGTACTTC
CTSSQDLTGQETQYF
>TRBD1|once|TRBJ1-4|TRBV11-2|16
TGTGCCAGCAGCTTAAGTCGACAGGGGGTTAATGAAAAACTGTTTTTT
CASSLSRQGVNEKLFF
>NA|NA|TRBJ2-7|TRBV19|11
TGTGCCAGTAGTCTGGACATCGAGCAGTACTTC
CASSLDIEQYF
>TRBD1|NA|TRBJ2-1|TRBV27|15
TGTGCCAGCAGTCCTCCCGGGACAGCATACAATGAGCAGTTCTTC
CASSPPGTAYNEQFF
>TRBD2|NA|TRBJ2-3|TRBV7-9|16
TGTGCCAGCAGCTTCTCAACTAGCGGTAGCACAGATACGCAGTATTTT
CASSFSTSGSTDTQYF
>NA|NA|TRBJ2-3|TRBV19|14
TGTGCCAGTAGTATTAACAGGGCAACAGATACGCAGTATTTT
CASSINRATDTQYF
>TRBD1|NA|TRBJ2-5|TRBV9|16
TGTGCCAGCAGCGTAGAGGGGGGACAGGGTGGTGAGACCCAGTACTTC
CASSVEGGQGGETQYF
>TRBD2|NA|TRBJ2-5|TRBV29-1|13
TGCAGCGTTAGGACTAGCGGGAAAAAGACCCAGTACTTC
CSVRTSGKKTQYF
>TRBD1|NA|TRBJ1-1|TRBV18|15
TGTGCCAGCTCAGCGATGACAGGGGCAAACACTGAAGCTTTCTTT
CASSAMTGANTEAFF
>TRBD1|NA|TRBJ1-5|TRBV24-1|20
TGTGCCACCAGTGATTTTGTTTGGGACAGGGCACCTTATAGCAATCAGCCCCAGCATTTT
CATSDFVWDRAPYSNQPQHF
>NA|NA|TRBJ2-4|TRBV19|16
TGTGCCAGTAGCCTTAGGCGAGGGATCATTAAAAACATTCAGTACTTC
CASSLRRGIIKNIQYF
>NA|NA|TRBJ2-2|TRBV11-2|16
TGTGCCAGCAGCACCCCCCCCGCGGCGAACACCGGGGAGCTGTTTTTT
CASSTPPAANTGELFF
>TRBD2|NA|TRBJ2-2|TRBV4-1|18
TGCGCCAGCAGCCAAGGGCCTAGCGGGAGGGGGTACACCGGGGAGCTGTTTTTT
CASSQGPSGRGYTGELFF
>NA|NA|TRBJ2-7|TRBV10-1|12
TGCGCCAGCAGTAGGGGGAGCTCCGAGCAGTACTTC
CASSRGSSEQYF
>TRBD2|NA|TRBJ2-2|TRBV10-1|18
TGCGCCAGCAGTGACCCGGGACTAGCGGGAGGCCTCACCGGGGAGCTGTTTTTT
CASSDPGLAGGLTGELFF
>NA|few|TRBJ2-2|TRBV27|12
TGTGCCAGCAGGTCAGTGACCGGGGAGCTGTTTTTT
CASRSVTGELFF
>TRBD1|NA|TRBJ1-6|TRBV5-1|15
TGCGCCAGCAGCTTGGGAGGGGACAGATATTCACCCCTCCACTTT
CASSLGGDRYSPLHF
>NA|NA|TRBJ1-4|TRBV28|14
TGTGCCTCGTGGGGAGCGAGACCTAATGAAAAACTGTTTTTT
CASWGARPNEKLFF
>TRBD2|NA|TRBJ2-1|TRBV15|18
TGTGCCACCAGCAGAGATGGGTCCCTACTAGCGGGAGGCAATGAGCAGTTCTTC
CATSRDGSLLAGGNEQFF
>NA|NA|TRBJ2-5|TRBV5-6|13
TGTGCCAGCAGCTTGGGCAGGGTAGAGACCCAGTACTTC
CASSLGRVETQYF
>NA|once|TRBJ2-1|TRBV5-5|18
TGTGCCAGCAGCTTGCACGGGACTTCAAGTCTGGCCTACAATGAGCAGTTCTTC
CASSLHGTSSLAYNEQFF
>NA|NA|TRBJ2-7|TRBV20-1|11
TGCAGTGCAGAACATTCCCGTGAGCAGTACTTC
CSAEHSREQYF
>NA|NA|TRBJ2-3|TRBV28|13
TGTGCCAGCAGTTTTCGACAGCCAGATACGCAGTATTTT
CASSFRQPDTQYF
>TRBD1|NA|TRBJ2-1|TRBV5-1|15
TGCGCCAGCAGCTTGGTTGACAGGGTTATCAATGAGCAGTTCTTC
CASSLVDRVINEQFF
>NA|few|TRBJ1-5|TRBV19|16
TGTGCCAGTAGTATGGGGGGAATTTCGGGCAATCAGCCCCAGCATTTT
CASSMGGISGNQPQHF
>TRBD1|NA|TRBJ1-6|TRBV18|16
TGTGCCAGCTCACCAGCCGGGACAGGGAATAATTCACCCCTCCACTTT
CASSPAGTGNNSPLHF
>TRBD1|NA|TRBJ1-6|TRBV5-1|15
TGCGCCAGCAGCTTGGAGGGACAGGGAAATTCACCCCTCCACTTT
CASSLEGQGNSPLHF
>NA|NA|TRBJ2-2|TRBV2|16
TGTGCCAGCCGATCTGGGAGGAGACAGAACACCGGGGAGCTGTTTTTT
CASRSGRRQNTGELFF
>TRBD1|NA|TRBJ2-3|TRBV3-1/TRBV3-2|16
TGTGCCAGCAGCCAAGCCGGGACAGGGGACACAGATACGCAGTATTTT
CASSQAGTGDTDTQYF
>TRBD2|NA|TRBJ2-2|TRBV3-1/TRBV3-2|16
TGTGCCAGCAGCCAGGTCGGGAGGATATCGGGCGGGGAGCTGTTTTTT
CASSQVGRISGGELFF
>TRBD2|NA|TRBJ2-1|TRBV10-1|16
TGCGCCAGCAGTGAGTCTCTAATCGGGGGGAACAATGAGCAGTTCTTC
CASSESLIGGNNEQFF
>TRBD1|NA|TRBJ2-1|TRBV5-1|14
TGCGCCAGTACAACCGGGACAGGGAACAATGAGCAGTTCTTC
CASTTGTGNNEQFF
>TRBD2|NA|TRBJ2-7|TRBV10-3|13
TGTGCCATTCAGACTAGCGGGACCTACGAGCAGTACTTC
CAIQTSGTYEQYF
>TRBD2|NA|TRBJ2-1|TRBV11-2|15
TGTGCCAGCAGCCATGGACTAGCGGAGAACAATGAGCAGTTCTTC
CASSHGLAENNEQFF
>NA|NA|TRBJ1-3|TRBV7-2|15
TGTGCCAGCAGCTCCAGGATAATGGCTGGAAACACCATATATTTT
CASSSRIMAGNTIYF
>NA|NA|TRBJ2-7|TRBV27|13
TGTGCCAGCAGTATAGACATATACTACGAGCAGTACTTC
CASSIDIYYEQYF
>TRBD2|few|TRBJ2-3|TRBV6-2/TRBV6-3|16
TGTGCCAGCAGTACCTGGACTAGCGGGAGGACAGATACGCAGTATTTT
CASSTWTSGRTDTQYF
>TRBD2|once|TRBJ2-1|TRBV6-6|14
TGTGCCAGCAGCCTTAGCGGGAGTAGGAATGAGCAGTTCTTC
CASSLSGSRNEQFF
>NA|NA|TRBJ1-6|TRBV5-6|13
TGTGCCAGCAGCTTCGGGCGGGATTCACCCCTCCACTTT
CASSFGRDSPLHF
>TRBD2|NA|TRBJ2-7|TRBV9|15
TGTGCCAGCAGCGTTCTAGCGGGAGAAATCTACGAGCAGTACTTC
CASSVLAGEIYEQYF
>TRBD2|NA|TRBJ2-1|TRBV7-9|17
TGTGCCAGCAGCTTAGTGGTTAGCGGGGTCTCCTACAATGAGCAGTTCTTC
CASSLVVSGVSYNEQFF
>TRBD2|few|TRBJ2-1|TRBV12-5|13
TGTGCTAGCGGGACTATGACCTACAATGAGCAGTTCTTC
CASGTMTYNEQFF
>NA|NA|TRBJ2-5|TRBV7-2|14
TGTGCCAGCAGCTTAGGACAGGCCCCAGAGACCCAGTACTTC
CASSLGQAPETQYF
>NA|few|TRBJ2-7|TRBV27|15
TGTGCCAGCAGTCCCCGGGTCCCTGTCTCCTACGAGCAGTACTTC
CASSPRVPVSYEQYF
>NA|NA|TRBJ2-3|TRBV6-5|14
TGTGCCAGCAGTCGCGGACATAGTACAGATACGCAGTATTTT
CASSRGHSTDTQYF
>TRBD1|NA|TRBJ1-2|TRBV4-1|16
TGCGCCAGCAGCCAAGCTTTCGGGACAGGGGTCTATGGCTACACCTTC
CASSQAFGTGVYGYTF
>NA|NA|TRBJ2-2|TRBV5-5|17
TGTGCCAGCAGACCCACCCGACAGAGCCTGAACACCGGGGAGCTGTTTTTT
CASRPTRQSLNTGELFF
>NA|NA|TRBJ1-4|TRBV15|14
TGTGCCACCAGCAGGGGCACAGGGCCGGAAAAACTGTTTTTT
CATSRGTGPEKLFF
>NA|once|TRBJ2-3|TRBV5-1|15
TGCGCCAGCAAGGTGGCGAGAGGTGTGGCAGATACGCAGTATTTT
CASKVARGVADTQYF
>NA|NA|TRBJ2-6|TRBV18|15
TGTGCCAGCGGGGCCGGTTTCTCTGGGGCCAACGTCCTGACTTTC
CASGAGFSGANVLTF
>TRBD2|NA|TRBJ2-3|TRBV5-4|14
TGTGCCAGCAGCTCGGCTAGCGGGGGAGATACGCAGTATTTT
CASSSASGGDTQYF